These 21 T cell receptor beta chains came from one sample sequenced in a study of blood T cell repertoires in COVID-19. TCRdb's copy holds only in-frame clones and misses some; the assay was immunoSEQ multiplex PCR. Seen here are about 72,000 clones, about 80% observed once, and the top ten hold approximately 19%. The sample consisted of peripheral blood. Source of these receptors: a human donor in a cohort sampled during active COVID-19.

This clone was detected once. This chain joins TRBV2 and TRBJ2-7; maybe TRBD2 (7 bases). V lost 8 bases to trimming and J lost 5 bases, with 25 bases between them. From germline, CDR1 is SNHLY and CDR2 FYNNEI. This CDR3 comprises 16 residues. CDR3 bases: TGTGCCAGCCTATATCAAGGGGGGGGCATTAGGAACGAGCAGTACTTC. Translated: CASLYQGGGIRNEQYF.

The gene calls are TRBV5-5 and TRBJ2-7; TRBD2 is a possible D gene (5 bases). Germline CDR1 and CDR2: SGHKS and YYEKEE (reference sequence). The CDR3 runs 15 residues. The V end lost 1 base, the J end lost 1 base, and 12 bases lay between the germline ends. CDR3 sequence (DNA): TGTGCCAGCAGCTTGCACGGAGGCAATTCCTACGAGCAGTACTTC. As protein: CASSLHGGNSYEQYF. Together with reference TRBV5-5 and TRBJ2-7, the CDR3 gives the full variable domain: DAGVTQSPTHLIKTRGQQVTLRCSPISGHKSVSWYQQVLGQGPQFIFQYYEKEERGRGNFPDRFSARQFPNYSSELNVNALLLGDSALYLCASSLHGGNSYEQYFGPGTRLTVT.

The chain joins TRBV29-1 to TRBJ1-2, with D unclear. Germline CDR1 and CDR2: SQVTM and ANQGSEA. CDR3 length equals 11 residues. V was pared by 4 bases and J by 2 bases, with 5 bases between. This CDR3 is CSVGENYGYTF. DNA for the CDR3: TGCAGCGTTGGCGAAAACTATGGCTACACCTTC.

The chain employs TRBV28 and TRBJ2-7; 7 nucleotides agree with TRBD1. Per germline, CDR1 MDHEN and CDR2 SYDVKM. The CDR3 loop spans 13 amino acids. V lost 5 bases and J lost 3; bases outside the gene matches: 4. The CDR3 bases are TGTGCCAGCAGTGTGGGACAGTTCTACGAGCAGTACTTC. Amino acid sequence: CASSVGQFYEQYF.

The rearrangement joins TRBV14 to TRBJ2-5; D gene unclear. The CDR3 covers 17 residues. Germline loops: CDR1 SGHDN, CDR2 FVKESK. With 1 base removed from V and 4 bases from J, the gap between germline ends came to 19 bases. The CDR3 spells CASSQVSVYLNGETQYF. The CDR3 region has the DNA TGTGCCAGCAGCCAAGTCTCAGTATATTTGAATGGAGAGACCCAGTACTTC.

V is TRBV3-1 (or the pseudogene TRBV3-2) and J is TRBJ2-1; maybe TRBD1 (6 bases). Trimming left V 1 base short and J 3 bases short, with 7 bases between. Germline CDR1 LGHDT, CDR2 YNNKEL (reference sequence). The CDR3 has 14 amino acids. The CDR3 DNA is TGTGCCAGCAGCCAAGTGGACAGCTACAATGAGCAGTTCTTC. Its translation is CASSQVDSYNEQFF.

J is TRBJ1-3 and V is TRBV30, with D uncertain. CDR1 GTSNPN and CDR2 SVGIG come from the germline V gene (reference sequence). Trimming removed 7 bases at V and 4 bases at J, with 8 bases between. This CDR3 has 11 residues. The CDR3 DNA is TGTGCCTCGGGTTCAGGAAACACCATATATTTT. Its translation is CASGSGNTIYF.

The gene calls are TRBV7-2 and TRBJ1-3; the match to TRBD1 covers 7 bases. The J segment lost 0 bases and the V segment lost 5 bases, leaving 7 bases of the junction unmatched. Germline values: CDR1 SGHTA, CDR2 FQGNSA. CDR3 length equals 16 residues. In nucleotides, the CDR3 is TGTGCCAGCAGCAAGGACAGGCTGAGCTCTGGAAACACCATATATTTT. It yields the protein CASSKDRLSSGNTIYF.

The V gene is TRBV6-1, the J gene TRBJ2-3; D is possibly TRBD1 (6 bases). Germline assignment: CDR1 MNHNS and CDR2 SASEGT. This CDR3 is built from 14 residues. V lost 3 bases and J 0 bases, leaving 7 bases between the germline ends. This chain's CDR3 is CASSEDRSTDTQYF. The CDR3 DNA sequence: TGTGCCAGCAGTGAGGACAGAAGCACAGATACGCAGTATTTT.

The chain links TRBV5-4 to TRBJ2-7; D is ambiguous. The V end lost 0 bases, the J end lost 6 bases, and 4 bases lay between the germline ends. This CDR3 region has 11 residues. The germline V gene encodes CDR1 SGHNT and CDR2 YYREEE (reference sequence). The DNA for the CDR3 is TGTGCCAGCAGCTTGGGGCTCGAGCAGTACTTC. The encoded protein is CASSLGLEQYF.

The J gene is TRBJ2-6, the V gene TRBV11-2; D possibly corresponds to TRBD1 (6 bases). Germline CDR1 SGHAT, CDR2 FQNNGV. This CDR3 has 16 amino acids. The germline V and J ends were trimmed by 5 bases and 2 bases, with 13 bases remaining between them. In nucleotides, the CDR3 is TGTGCCAGCAGCCCTATAGGGGGTGCTGGGGCCAACGTCCTGACTTTC. Protein sequence: CASSPIGGAGANVLTF. The full variable domain, completed using reference TRBV11-2 and TRBJ2-6, is EAGVAQSPRYKIIEKRQSVAFWCNPISGHATLYWYQQILGQGPKLLIQFQNNGVVDDSQLPKDRFSAERLKGVDSTLKIQPAKLEDSAVYLCASSPIGGAGANVLTFGAGSRLTVL.

This clone was seen more than once but under ten times. V usage is TRBV5-1 and J usage is TRBJ1-6, with D possibly being TRBD1 (5 bases). Germline CDR1 and CDR2: SGHRS and YFSETQ. There are 15 residues in the CDR3. V shed 1 base and J shed 10 bases, with 15 bases lying between them. Here the CDR3 reads CASSLNAGSQSPLHF. The CDR3 bases are TGCGCCAGCAGCTTGAACGCAGGGTCACAATCACCCCTCCACTTT.

The V call is TRBV18, the J call TRBJ1-1; 8 nucleotides align to TRBD1. The CDR3 contains 15 residues. V lost 3 bases and J lost 3; bases outside the gene matches: 6. CDR1 is KGHSH, CDR2 LQKENI, per germline. The CDR3 DNA reads as TGTGCCAGCTCACCTCGGACAGGGCTGGACACTGAAGCTTTCTTT. It is translated as CASSPRTGLDTEAFF.

The V and J genes are TRBV28 and TRBJ1-6; weak D call: TRBD1 (5 bases). CDR1 MDHEN and CDR2 SYDVKM come from the germline V gene. The CDR3 extends over 16 amino acids. V lost 6 bases, J lost 0 bases, and 12 bases lay in between. In nucleotides, the CDR3 is TGTGCCAGCAGCGCAGGAGACAGCTCCTATAATTCACCCCTCCACTTT. Translated, it gives CASSAGDSSYNSPLHF. Full variable domain (outside the CDR3, taken from reference TRBV28 and TRBJ1-6): DVKVTQSSRYLVKRTGEKVFLECVQDMDHENMFWYRQDPGLGLRLIYFSYDVKMKEKGDIPEGYSVSREKKERFSLILESASTNQTSMYLCASSAGDSSYNSPLHFGNGTRLTVT.

The chain combines TRBV5-4 with TRBJ2-5, with TRBD1 as a possible D gene (6 bases). Germline CDR1 is SGHNT and CDR2 is YYREEE (reference sequence). This CDR3 has 13 amino acids. V dropped 6 bases and J dropped 1 base, with 10 bases sitting between them. CDR3 coding DNA: TGTGCCAGCACCCGGACAGCCCAAGAGACCCAGTACTTC. This gives the protein CASTRTAQETQYF. The full variable domain, in which reference TRBV5-4 and TRBJ2-5 provide the parts outside the CDR3, is ETGVTQSPTHLIKTRGQQVTLRCSSQSGHNTVSWYQQALGQGPQFIFQYYREEENGRGNFPPRFSGLQFPNYSSELNVNALELDDSALYLCASTRTAQETQYFGPGTRLLVL.

The chain is built from TRBV29-1 and TRBJ2-7, with 7 bases matching TRBD1. V was pared by 6 bases and J by 3 bases, with 11 bases of the junction left unmatched. CDR3 length: 14 residues. Germline lookup yields CDR1 SQVTM and CDR2 ANQGSEA. Here the CDR3 reads CSVTKGTVNYEQYF. The CDR3 bases are TGCAGCGTCACAAAAGGGACAGTTAACTACGAGCAGTACTTC.

This chain joins TRBV23-1 and TRBJ2-7; D is uncertain. TRBV23-1 is sorted into the ORF group, with uncertain function. This CDR3 has 18 amino acids. V was clipped by 0 bases and J by 7 bases, with 25 bases between them. CDR3 sequence reads: CASSQSRMRSRSMREQYF. For the CDR3, the DNA is TGCGCCAGCAGTCAATCTCGAATGAGATCCCGTTCTATGAGGGAGCAGTACTTC.

The chain combines TRBV11-2 with TRBJ1-1; D might be TRBD1 (6 bases). The CDR3 is 13 residues long. The ends were cut back, 5 bases at V and 6 bases at J, with 13 bases in the middle. CDR1 is SGHAT, CDR2 FQNNGV, per germline. The CDR3 spells CASSGGWGPEAFF. CDR3 sequence (DNA): TGTGCCAGCAGCGGGGGTTGGGGGCCTGAAGCTTTCTTT.

This clone appeared a few times. The rearrangement joins TRBV6-5 to TRBJ1-3; possible D gene TRBD1, 5 bases. V was trimmed by 7 bases and J by 0 bases, leaving 13 bases between them. The V gene's germline CDR1 is MNHEY and CDR2 SVGAGI. This CDR3 spans 15 amino acids. This CDR3 is CASNKGANSGNTIYF. As DNA, the CDR3 is TGTGCCAGCAATAAAGGGGCCAACTCTGGAAACACCATATATTTT.

The J gene is TRBJ1-1, the V gene TRBV5-4; D possibly corresponds to TRBD1 (5 bases). Trimming left V 2 bases short and J 3 bases short, with 11 bases between. The germline V gene encodes CDR1 SGHNT and CDR2 YYREEE (reference sequence). This CDR3 is 14 amino acids long. CDR3 loop: CASSFSQGYTEAFF. CDR3 coding DNA: TGTGCCAGCAGCTTTTCGCAGGGTTACACTGAAGCTTTCTTT.

This clone occurred a few times. The rearrangement uses TRBV7-3 and TRBJ2-1, with D possibly matching TRBD2 (5 bases). The CDR3 consists of 15 residues. With 2 bases removed from V and 5 bases from J, the gap between germline ends came to 13 bases. Germline CDR1 SGHTA, CDR2 FQGTGA. The chain's CDR3 is CASSLHLMGDNEQFF. The CDR3 nucleotides are TGTGCCAGCAGCTTACATCTTATGGGAGACAATGAGCAGTTCTTC.